The 7 T cell receptor beta chains listed next were all sequenced from one sample in a study of early T cells in non-severe SARS-CoV-2 infection. In TCRdb, the 5' RACE reads were re-called with MiXCR into one record per CDR3 protein. Among 70,000 to 95,000 distinct CDR3 sequences, about 14% were seen once, and the ten largest hold less than 0.6%. The sequenced material came from whole blood. These receptors all stem from an adult who was a healthcare worker with PCR-confirmed SARS-CoV-2 infection or an uninfected control (not recorded which).

This chain links TRBV6-6 with TRBJ1-1; D is unresolved. Germline V gives CDR1 MNHNY, CDR2 SVGAGI (reference sequence). Trimming pared 1 base from V and 1 base from J, leaving 4 bases between. The CDR3 is 13 amino acids. The CDR3 loop is CASSYFQNTEAFF. CDR3 sequence (DNA): TGTGCCAGCAGTTACTTCCAGAACACTGAAGCTTTCTTT.

The J gene is TRBJ2-3, the V gene TRBV7-9, with TRBD1 identical over 8 bases. The V gene end was trimmed by 5 bases and the J gene end by 1 base; junction bases not matched to a gene: 8. The CDR3 runs to 16 residues. Looked up from germline, CDR1 is SEHNR and CDR2 is FQNEAQ (reference sequence). The CDR3: CASSQGTGWGTDTQYF. DNA for the CDR3: TGTGCCAGCAGCCAAGGGACAGGTTGGGGCACAGATACGCAGTATTTT. Full variable domain (rest looked up from reference TRBV7-9 and TRBJ2-3): DTGVSQNPRHKITKRGQNVTFRCDPISEHNRLYWYRQTLGQGPEFLTYFQNEAQLEKSRLLSDRFSAERPKGSFSTLEIQRTEQGDSAMYLCASSQGTGWGTDTQYFGPGTRLTVL.

J is TRBJ2-3 and V is TRBV5-6; 8 nucleotides line up with TRBD2. Trimming cost V 4 bases and J 2 bases; bases outside gene matches: 12. In germline, CDR1 is SGHDT, CDR2 YYEEEE. The CDR3 sequence is 17 residues long. The CDR3: CASSLEKGLGTTDTQYF. The DNA of the CDR3 is TGTGCCAGCAGCCTAGAGAAGGGACTAGGGACCACAGATACGCAGTATTTT.

Points on this clonotype: Being one base from a much bigger clone, this may be a read error. CDR3 protein: CASSLHAGGSYNEQFF. The CDR3 bases are TGTGCCAGCAGCTTACACGCGGGGGGCTCCTACAATGAGCAGTTCTTC. This chain links TRBV7-3 with TRBJ2-1; 8 bases align to TRBD2. Per the germline V gene, CDR1 is SGHTA and CDR2 is FQGTGA. The CDR3 sequence is 16 residues long. Trimming removed 2 bases from V and 0 bases from J; junction bases left unmatched: 3.

CDR3 bases: TGTGCCAGCAGCAAGACGGCTGGCGGGGGGAGAAAGACCCAGTACTTC. Translating it yields CASSKTAGGGRKTQYF. The chain has TRBV7-2 and TRBJ2-5; 8 nucleotides match TRBD2. J was trimmed by 6 bases and V by 5 bases; bases with no gene match: 14. CDR3 length: 16 amino acids. Looked up from germline, CDR1 is SGHTA and CDR2 is FQGNSA. Drawing the rest from reference TRBV7-2 and TRBJ2-5, the complete variable domain is GAGVSQSPSNKVTEKGKDVELRCDPISGHTALYWYRQSLGQGLEFLIYFQGNSAPDKSGLPSDRFSAERTGGSVSTLTIQRTQQEDSAVYLCASSKTAGGGRKTQYFGPGTRLLVL.

V is TRBV3-1 and J is TRBJ1-6; D ambiguous. Germline V gene data show CDR1 as LGHDT and CDR2 as YNNKEL (reference sequence). Deletions cut 1 base from V and 10 bases from J, with 8 bases between. The CDR3 is 13 amino acids. CDR3 region: CASSQGGGSPLHF. The CDR3 DNA sequence: TGTGCCAGCAGCCAAGGCGGCGGCTCACCCCTCCACTTT.

This clonotype occurred a few times. This sequence joins TRBV29-1 and TRBJ1-2; tentatively, D is TRBD1 (6 bases). V was cut by 6 bases and J by 5 bases, with 28 bases left in between. The germline V gene has CDR1 SQVTM and CDR2 ANQGSEA. The CDR3 contains 17 residues. CDR3 DNA: TGCAGCGTCGGAACCCAAGGATCACAGGGCTGGCTATATGGCTACACCTTC. Its translation is CSVGTQGSQGWLYGYTF.